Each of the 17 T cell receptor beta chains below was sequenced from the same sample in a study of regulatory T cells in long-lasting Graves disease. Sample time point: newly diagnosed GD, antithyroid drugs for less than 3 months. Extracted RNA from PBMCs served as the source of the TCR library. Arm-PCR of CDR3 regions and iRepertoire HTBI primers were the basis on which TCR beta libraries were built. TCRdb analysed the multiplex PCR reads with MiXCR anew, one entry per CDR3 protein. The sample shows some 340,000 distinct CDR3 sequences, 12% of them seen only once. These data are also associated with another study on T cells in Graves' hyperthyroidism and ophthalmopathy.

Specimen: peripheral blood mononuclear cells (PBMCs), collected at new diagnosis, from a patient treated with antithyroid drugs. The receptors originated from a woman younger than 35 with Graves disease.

The CDR3 loop reads CASSLGLGQPQHF. DNA of the CDR3: TGTGCCAGCAGCTTAGGGCTGGGTCAGCCCCAGCATTTT. The rearrangement uses TRBV7-3 and TRBJ1-5; the D is unclear. Trimming took off 2 bases at V and 6 bases at J, with 8 bases between the two ends. CDR1 is SGHTA, CDR2 FQGTGA, per germline. The CDR3 loop spans 13 amino acids.

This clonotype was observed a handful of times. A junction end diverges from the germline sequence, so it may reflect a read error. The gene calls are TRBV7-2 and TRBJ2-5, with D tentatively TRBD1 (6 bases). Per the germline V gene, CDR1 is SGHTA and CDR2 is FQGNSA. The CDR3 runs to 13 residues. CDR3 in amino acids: CASSFRGQEAQYF. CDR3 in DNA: TGTGCCAGCAGCTTCAGGGGCCAAGAGGCCCAGTACTTC.

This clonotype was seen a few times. The CDR3 reads CSAIEPNQGYEQYF. The CDR3 DNA reads TGCAGTGCGATAGAGCCCAACCAAGGCTACGAGCAGTACTTC. The chain couples TRBV20-1 to TRBJ2-7; no firm D call. V lost 6 bases and J lost 3, with 18 bases in between. Germline CDR1 and CDR2: DFQATT and SNEGSKA (reference sequence). The CDR3 extends over 14 amino acids.

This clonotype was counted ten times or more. The CDR3 region has the DNA TGTGCCAGCAGTTTCCCTCCGGGACAGGGGAGAGAGACCCAGTACTTC. Its protein is CASSFPPGQGRETQYF. V is TRBV28 and J is TRBJ2-5; TRBD1 agrees at 10 bases. This CDR3 is 16 amino acids long. The ends lost 3 bases at V and 4 bases at J; junction bases unmatched: 8. Germline loops: CDR1 MDHEN, CDR2 SYDVKM.

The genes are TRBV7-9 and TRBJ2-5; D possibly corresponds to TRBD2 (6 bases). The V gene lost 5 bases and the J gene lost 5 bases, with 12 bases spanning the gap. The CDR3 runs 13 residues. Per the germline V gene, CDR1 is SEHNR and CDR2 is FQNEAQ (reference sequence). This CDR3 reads CASSPPLAETQYF. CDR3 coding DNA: TGTGCCAGCAGCCCCCCCCTAGCGGAGACCCAGTACTTC.

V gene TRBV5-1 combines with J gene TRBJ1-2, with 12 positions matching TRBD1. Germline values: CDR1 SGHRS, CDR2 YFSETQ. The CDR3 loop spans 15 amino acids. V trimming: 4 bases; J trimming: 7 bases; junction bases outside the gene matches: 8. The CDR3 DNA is TGCGCCAGCAGCGAAAGGGACAGGGGGCGGAGTGGCTACACCTTC. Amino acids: CASSERDRGRSGYTF.

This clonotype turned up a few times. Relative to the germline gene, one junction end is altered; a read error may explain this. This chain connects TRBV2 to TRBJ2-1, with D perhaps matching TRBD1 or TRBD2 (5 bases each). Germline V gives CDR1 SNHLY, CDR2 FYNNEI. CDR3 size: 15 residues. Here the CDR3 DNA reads TGTGCCAGCAGCGAAGAGTTCGGGGCATACAATGAGCAGTTCTTC. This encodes CASSEEFGAYNEQFF.

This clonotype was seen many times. This CDR3 is CSARARGGAYEQYF. In DNA form, the CDR3 reads TGCAGTGCTAGAGCGCGTGGTGGGGCCTACGAGCAGTACTTC. This chain connects TRBV20-1 to TRBJ2-7; D is ambiguous. Per germline, CDR1 DFQATT and CDR2 SNEGSKA (reference sequence). The CDR3 has 14 residues. V lost 1 base and J lost 2, with 12 bases in between.

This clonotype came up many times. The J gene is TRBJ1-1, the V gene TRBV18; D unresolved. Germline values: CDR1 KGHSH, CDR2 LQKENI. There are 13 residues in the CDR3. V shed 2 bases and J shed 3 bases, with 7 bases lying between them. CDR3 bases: TGTGCCAGCTCACCAACGGCTGACACTGAAGCTTTCTTT. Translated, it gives CASSPTADTEAFF.

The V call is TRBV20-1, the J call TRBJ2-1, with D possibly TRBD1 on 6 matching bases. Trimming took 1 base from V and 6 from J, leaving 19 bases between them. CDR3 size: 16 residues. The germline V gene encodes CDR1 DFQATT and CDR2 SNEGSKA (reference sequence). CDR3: CSARGARREGGNEQFF. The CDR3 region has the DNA TGCAGTGCTAGAGGTGCCCGGCGTGAAGGGGGCAATGAGCAGTTCTTC.

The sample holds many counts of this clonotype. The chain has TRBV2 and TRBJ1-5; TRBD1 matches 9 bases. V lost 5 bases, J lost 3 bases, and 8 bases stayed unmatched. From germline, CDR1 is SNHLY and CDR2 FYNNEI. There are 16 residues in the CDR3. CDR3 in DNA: TGTGCCAGCAGTTCCGGGACAGGGATTATCAATCAGCCCCAGCATTTT. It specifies CASSSGTGIINQPQHF. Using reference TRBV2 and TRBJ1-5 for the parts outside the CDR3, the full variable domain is EPEVTQTPSHQVTQMGQEVILRCVPISNHLYFYWYRQILGQKVEFLVSFYNNEISEKSEIFDDQFSVERPDGSNFTLKIRSTKLEDSAMYFCASSSGTGIINQPQHFGDGTRLSIL.

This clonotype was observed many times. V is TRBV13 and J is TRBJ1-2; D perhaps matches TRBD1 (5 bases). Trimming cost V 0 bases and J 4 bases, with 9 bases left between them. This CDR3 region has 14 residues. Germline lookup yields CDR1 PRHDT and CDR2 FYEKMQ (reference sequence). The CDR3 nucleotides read TGTGCCAGCAGCTTAGGCCAAGGGGTCTATGGCTACACCTTC. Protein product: CASSLGQGVYGYTF.

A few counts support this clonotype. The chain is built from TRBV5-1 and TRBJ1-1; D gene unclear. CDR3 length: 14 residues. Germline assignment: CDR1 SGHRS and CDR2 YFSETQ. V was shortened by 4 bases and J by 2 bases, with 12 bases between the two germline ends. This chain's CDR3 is CASSAQTSNTEAFF. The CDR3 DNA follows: TGCGCCAGCAGCGCACAGACAAGTAACACTGAAGCTTTCTTT. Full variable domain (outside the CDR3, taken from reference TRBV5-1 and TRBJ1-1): KAGVTQTPRYLIKTRGQQVTLSCSPISGHRSVSWYQQTPGQGLQFLFEYFSETQRNKGNFPGRFSGRQFSNSRSEMNVSTLELGDSALYLCASSAQTSNTEAFFGQGTRLTVV.

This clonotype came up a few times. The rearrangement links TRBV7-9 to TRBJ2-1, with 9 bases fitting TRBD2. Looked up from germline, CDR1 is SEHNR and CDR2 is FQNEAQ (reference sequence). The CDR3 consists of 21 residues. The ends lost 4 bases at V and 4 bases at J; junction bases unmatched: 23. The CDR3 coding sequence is TGTGCCAGCAGCTCAGCGGCCGAGGGGGGCGGGAGGGCCGACCCGTACAATGAGCAGTTCTTC. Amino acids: CASSSAAEGGGRADPYNEQFF.

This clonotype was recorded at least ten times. The CDR3 DNA reads TGTGCCAGTAGTAGCACCAGGGTCGAAGCTTTCTTT. It encodes CASSSTRVEAFF. The chain links TRBV19 to TRBJ1-1; D is possibly TRBD1 (5 bases). This CDR3 region has 12 residues. CDR1 LNHDA and CDR2 SQIVND come from the germline V gene (reference sequence). V was cut by 4 bases and J by 8 bases, with 11 bases left in between.

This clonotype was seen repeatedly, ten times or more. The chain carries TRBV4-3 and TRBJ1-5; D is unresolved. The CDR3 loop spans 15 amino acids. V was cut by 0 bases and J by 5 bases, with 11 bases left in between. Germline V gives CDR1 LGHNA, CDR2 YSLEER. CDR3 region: CASSQDPSRDQPQHF. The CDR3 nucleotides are TGCGCCAGCAGCCAAGACCCTTCCCGGGATCAGCCCCAGCATTTT.

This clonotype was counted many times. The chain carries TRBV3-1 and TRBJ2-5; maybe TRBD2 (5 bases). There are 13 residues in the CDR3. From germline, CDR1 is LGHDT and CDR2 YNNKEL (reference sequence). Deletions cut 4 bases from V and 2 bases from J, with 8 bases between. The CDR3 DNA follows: TGTGCCAGCAGCCGCGGGCAACAAGAGACCCAGTACTTC. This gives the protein CASSRGQQETQYF.